A selection of T cell receptor beta chains follows, all from one sample in a study of blood T cell repertoires in COVID-19. The data were produced by immunoSEQ multiplex PCR, yet TCRdb's version contains in-frame clones alone and is incomplete. Here the sample spans 130,000 or so clones, about nine tenths being singletons. The sample taken for sequencing was peripheral blood. Every receptor here comes from a man between 45 and 60 years old with acute or convalescent COVID-19. CDR3s include the opening cysteine and the closing phenylalanine or tryptophan. D genes are given only for firm matches. Not every row has a clone size; where given, it reads once, few, many or a size class.

TRBV15	TRBJ1-5	14	NA	once	CATSRDRGNQPQHF	TGTGCCACCAGCAGAGACCGTGGCAATCAGCCCCAGCATTTT
TRBV5-4	TRBJ2-1	14	NA	NA	CASTAEGLGDEQFF	TGTGCCAGCACCGCTGAAGGACTGGGCGATGAGCAGTTCTTC
TRBV6-1	TRBJ2-7	15	NA	NA	CASSDQPAGQSEQYF	TGTGCCAGCAGTGATCAGCCCGCGGGACAGAGCGAGCAGTACTTC
TRBV7-2	TRBJ1-3	15	NA	few	CASSLSRSSGNTIYF	TGTGCCAGCAGCTTAAGTAGGAGCTCTGGAAACACCATATATTTT
TRBV3-1/TRBV3-2	TRBJ1-3	15	TRBD1	NA	CASSQPDRERNTIYF	TGTGCCAGCAGCCAACCCGACAGGGAGCGAAACACCATATATTTT
TRBV29-1	TRBJ1-1	16	TRBD1	NA	CSVGGQVLGVDPEAFF	TGCAGCGTTGGGGGACAGGTTCTTGGGGTGGATCCTGAAGCTTTCTTT
TRBV6-1	TRBJ2-3	15	NA	NA	CASSDRTRLSQAQYF	TGTGCCAGCAGTGACCGAACTAGGTTGAGCCAGGCGCAGTATTTT
TRBV5-1	TRBJ2-7	14	NA	NA	CASTWGGVGYEQYF	TGCGCCAGCACCTGGGGGGGCGTCGGCTACGAGCAGTACTTC
TRBV6-4	TRBJ1-5	13	NA	NA	CASSVGDNQPQHF	TGTGCCAGCAGTGTCGGGGACAATCAGCCCCAGCATTTT
TRBV11-2	TRBJ1-2	15	NA	NA	CASSLGPGENYGYTF	TGTGCCAGCAGCTTAGGTCCAGGGGAAAACTATGGCTACACCTTC
TRBV28	TRBJ1-3	14	NA	NA	CASSPGDRGRTIYF	TGTGCCAGCAGTCCAGGGGATCGCGGACGGACCATATATTTT
TRBV18	TRBJ1-2	14	TRBD1	NA	CASSPVPGQYGYTF	TGTGCCAGCTCGCCGGTCCCGGGACAGTATGGCTACACCTTC
TRBV28	TRBJ2-3	15	TRBD2	NA	CASSLGGRAADTQYF	TGTGCCAGCAGTTTGGGCGGGAGGGCCGCAGATACGCAGTATTTT
TRBV2	TRBJ1-2	14	NA	NA	CASSTSGANYGYTF	TGTGCCAGCAGTACTTCAGGCGCGAACTATGGCTACACCTTC
TRBV23-1	TRBJ1-6	17	TRBD1	NA	CASSRKVWDRVESPLHF	TGCGCCAGCAGTCGAAAGGTGTGGGACAGGGTAGAGTCACCCCTCCACTTT
TRBV7-7	TRBJ1-4	13	NA	NA	CASSLALEEKLFF	TGTGCTAGCAGCTTAGCGCTAGAAGAAAAACTGTTTTTT
TRBV2	TRBJ2-1	13	NA	NA	CASYRTRGNEQFF	TGTGCCAGCTATAGGACGCGGGGCAATGAGCAGTTCTTC
TRBV11-1	TRBJ2-2	12	NA	NA	CASSRGNGELFF	TGTGCCAGCAGCCGGGGGAATGGGGAGCTGTTTTTT
TRBV18	TRBJ1-5	15	TRBD1	few	CASSQGQGFIQPQHF	TGTGCCAGCTCCCAGGGACAGGGGTTTATTCAGCCCCAGCATTTT
TRBV9	TRBJ1-1	16	NA	NA	CASSGGGLALNTEAFF	TGTGCCAGCAGCGGGGGGGGTCTGGCCTTGAACACTGAAGCTTTCTTT
TRBV7-9	TRBJ1-1	12	NA	NA	CASSLGSNEAFF	TGTGCCAGCAGCTTAGGTTCAAATGAAGCTTTCTTT
TRBV5-1	TRBJ2-7	15	TRBD1	NA	CASSSVGQGWEEQYF	TGCGCCAGCAGTTCTGTAGGACAGGGGTGGGAGGAGCAGTACTTC
TRBV15	TRBJ1-6	19	TRBD1	NA	CATSNPVPQGRGYNSPLHF	TGTGCCACCAGCAATCCCGTGCCACAGGGGCGGGGATATAATTCACCCCTCCACTTT
TRBV2	TRBJ2-5	14	NA	NA	CASSSGGWGETQYF	TGTGCCAGCAGCTCCGGGGGTTGGGGGGAGACCCAGTACTTC
TRBV9	TRBJ2-7	17	NA	NA	CASSPRVRGGGTYEQYF	TGTGCCAGCAGCCCACGGGTACGGGGCGGGGGCACCTACGAGCAGTACTTC
TRBV7-2	TRBJ1-1	14	NA	NA	CASSFGGRRAEAFF	TGTGCCAGCAGCTTCGGGGGGCGCAGGGCTGAAGCTTTCTTT